This T cell receptor (beta chain) was found in a study of blood T cells in healthy people across ages. General study findings and limits: Estimates based on one million T cells were treated as lower bounds. Age brought a roughly linear fall in TCR beta diversity measured per million T cells.

Donation came from healthy Caucasian individuals in Russia who were aged roughly 6 to 95. With a J-beta primer mix and a sample-barcoded 5' primer, a second PCR ran roughly 6 to 11 cycles. The yield of each sample was at least 2.5 million CDR3-containing paired-end reads. Using its own MiXCR run on the 5' RACE reads, TCRdb lists one record per CDR3 protein. The table lists around 990,000 distinct CDR3 sequences, more than 30% of them singletons, with under 15% in the top ten. The CDR3 is made up of 13 amino acids. Trimming pared 1 base from V and 7 bases from J, leaving 10 bases between. CDR1 and CDR2 (germline): LGHNA, YSLEER. Turning to this clonotype: Its target is not known.

The sequencing input was blood. The genes are TRBV4-3 and TRBJ2-5; D is possibly TRBD1 (6 bases). The clonotype comes from a young man in good health. The CDR3 sequence: CASSQGRGGTQYF. The CDR3 coding sequence is TGCGCCAGCAGCCAAGGCAGGGGCGGGACCCAGTACTTC.